A single T cell receptor (beta chain) is shown here with its context. Per the study methods: Nucleated cell number was recorded as an estimate derived from reference gene primer amplification. Method: immunoSEQ multiplex PCR; TCRdb's copy keeps in-frame clones and lacks some. D and trimming were read from the DNA, whereas the V and J calls and clone size are those reported in that table. Among 200,000 to 250,000 clones listed, approximately 84% were seen once. The data are from a study of blood T cell repertoires in COVID-19. Across the whole study: The United States, Italy and Spain were the sources of the acute and convalescent COVID-19 samples. In each case, the material was cDNA or gDNA derived from T cells, B-cell-depleted T cells, or PBMCs.

The CDR3 consists of 13 residues. Trimming removed 5 bases at V and 7 bases at J, with 11 bases between. In germline, CDR1 is SGHVS, CDR2 FQNEAQ. The source of this sequence is a woman aged 60 to 75 with acute or convalescent COVID-19. The source material was peripheral blood. This rearrangement joins TRBV7-8 to TRBJ1-4, with D maybe TRBD1 (5 bases). The CDR3 protein is CASSPGTLEKLFF. Here the CDR3 DNA reads TGTGCCAGCAGCCCAGGGACTCTTGAAAAACTGTTTTTT.